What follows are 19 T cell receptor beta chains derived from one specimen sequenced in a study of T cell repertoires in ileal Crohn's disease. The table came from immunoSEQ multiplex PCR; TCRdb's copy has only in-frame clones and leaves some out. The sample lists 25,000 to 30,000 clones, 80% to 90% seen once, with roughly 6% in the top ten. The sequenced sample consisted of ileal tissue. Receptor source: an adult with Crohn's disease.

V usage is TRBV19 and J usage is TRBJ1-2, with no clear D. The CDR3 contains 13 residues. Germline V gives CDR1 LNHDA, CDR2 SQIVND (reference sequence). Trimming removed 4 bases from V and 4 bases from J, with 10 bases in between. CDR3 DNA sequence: TGTGCCAGTAGTAGAAGCGGAGCCTATGGCTACACCTTC. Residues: CASSRSGAYGYTF.

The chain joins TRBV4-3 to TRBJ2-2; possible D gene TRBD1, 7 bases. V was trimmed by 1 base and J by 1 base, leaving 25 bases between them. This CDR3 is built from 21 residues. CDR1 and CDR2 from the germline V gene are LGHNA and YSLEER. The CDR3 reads CASSQGIGGTAQKKNTGELFF. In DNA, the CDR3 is TGCGCCAGCAGCCAAGGAATAGGCGGGACAGCTCAGAAAAAGAACACCGGGGAGCTGTTTTTT.

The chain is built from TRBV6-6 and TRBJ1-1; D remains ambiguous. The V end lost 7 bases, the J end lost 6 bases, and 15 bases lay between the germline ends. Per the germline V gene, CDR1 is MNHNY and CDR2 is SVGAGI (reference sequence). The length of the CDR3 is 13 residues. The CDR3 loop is CASTWASYSEAFF. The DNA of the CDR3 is TGTGCCAGCACTTGGGCCAGTTACTCTGAAGCTTTCTTT.

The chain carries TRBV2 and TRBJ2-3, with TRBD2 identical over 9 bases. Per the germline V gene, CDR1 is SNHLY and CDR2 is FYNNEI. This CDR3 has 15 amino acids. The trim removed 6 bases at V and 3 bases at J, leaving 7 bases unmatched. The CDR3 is CASRGPGLATDTQYF. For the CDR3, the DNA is TGTGCCAGCAGGGGACCGGGACTAGCAACAGATACGCAGTATTTT.

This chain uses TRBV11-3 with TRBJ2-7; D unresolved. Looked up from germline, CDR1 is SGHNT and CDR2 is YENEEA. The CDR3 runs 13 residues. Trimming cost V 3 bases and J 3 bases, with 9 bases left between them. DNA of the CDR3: TGTGCCAGCAGCTTGGGTCCGGGCTACGAGCAGTACTTC. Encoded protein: CASSLGPGYEQYF.

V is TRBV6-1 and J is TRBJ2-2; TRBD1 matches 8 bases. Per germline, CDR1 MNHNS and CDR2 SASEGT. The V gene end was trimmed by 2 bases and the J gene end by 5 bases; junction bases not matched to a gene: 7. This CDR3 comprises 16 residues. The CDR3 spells CASSELQGAGTGELFF. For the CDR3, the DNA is TGTGCCAGCAGTGAACTCCAGGGGGCCGGGACCGGGGAGCTGTTTTTT.

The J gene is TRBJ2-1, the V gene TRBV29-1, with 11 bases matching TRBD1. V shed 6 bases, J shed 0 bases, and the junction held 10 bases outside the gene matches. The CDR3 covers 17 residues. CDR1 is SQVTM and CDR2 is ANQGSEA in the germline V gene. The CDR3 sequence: CSVPGQGVLGSYNEQFF. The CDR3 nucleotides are TGCAGCGTGCCGGGACAGGGGGTTCTAGGCTCCTACAATGAGCAGTTCTTC.

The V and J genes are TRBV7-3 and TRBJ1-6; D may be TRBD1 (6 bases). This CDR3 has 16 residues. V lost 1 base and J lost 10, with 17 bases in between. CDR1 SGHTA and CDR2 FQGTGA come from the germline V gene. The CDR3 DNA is TGTGCCAGCAGCTTAAACGGCAGGGGATTGCGATCACCCCTCCACTTT. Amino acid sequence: CASSLNGRGLRSPLHF.

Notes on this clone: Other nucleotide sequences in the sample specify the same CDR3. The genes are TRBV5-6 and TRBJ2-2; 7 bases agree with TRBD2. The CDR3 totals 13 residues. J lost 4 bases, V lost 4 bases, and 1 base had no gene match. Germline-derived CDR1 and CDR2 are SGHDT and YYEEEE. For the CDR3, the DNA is TGTGCCAGCAGCCCGGGGGGCACCGGGGAGCTGTTTTTT. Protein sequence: CASSPGGTGELFF.

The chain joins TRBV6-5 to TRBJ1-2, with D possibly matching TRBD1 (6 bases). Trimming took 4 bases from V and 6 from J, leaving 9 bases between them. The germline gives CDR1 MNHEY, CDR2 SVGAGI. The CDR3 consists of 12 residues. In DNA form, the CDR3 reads TGTGCCAGCAGTTCGGGGGGCGATGGCTACACCTTC. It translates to CASSSGGDGYTF.

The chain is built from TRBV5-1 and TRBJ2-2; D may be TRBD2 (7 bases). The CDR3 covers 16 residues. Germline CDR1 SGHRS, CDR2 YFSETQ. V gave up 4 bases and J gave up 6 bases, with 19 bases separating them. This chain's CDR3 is CASSPRGAGGAGELFF. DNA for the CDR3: TGCGCCAGCAGCCCCCGGGGGGCAGGTGGGGCCGGGGAGCTGTTTTTT.

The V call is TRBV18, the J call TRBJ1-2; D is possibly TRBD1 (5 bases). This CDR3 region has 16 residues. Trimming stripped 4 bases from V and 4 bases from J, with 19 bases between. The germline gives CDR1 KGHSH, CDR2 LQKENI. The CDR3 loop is CASSLGTGMHGYGYTF. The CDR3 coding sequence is TGTGCCAGCTCACTCGGGACTGGGATGCATGGCTATGGCTACACCTTC.

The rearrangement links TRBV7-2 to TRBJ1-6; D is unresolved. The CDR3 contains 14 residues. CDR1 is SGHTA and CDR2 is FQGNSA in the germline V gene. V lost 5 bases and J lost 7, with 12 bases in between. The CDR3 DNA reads TGTGCCAGCAGCGCCCTGACGGGGAATTCACCCCTCCACTTT. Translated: CASSALTGNSPLHF.

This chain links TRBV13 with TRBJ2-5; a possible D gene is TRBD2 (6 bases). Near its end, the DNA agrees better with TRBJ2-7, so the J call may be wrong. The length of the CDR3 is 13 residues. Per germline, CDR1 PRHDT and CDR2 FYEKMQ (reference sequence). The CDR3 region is CASSLGGTDEQYF. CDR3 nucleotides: TGTGCCAGCAGCTTAGGGGGGACTGACGAGCAGTACTTC.

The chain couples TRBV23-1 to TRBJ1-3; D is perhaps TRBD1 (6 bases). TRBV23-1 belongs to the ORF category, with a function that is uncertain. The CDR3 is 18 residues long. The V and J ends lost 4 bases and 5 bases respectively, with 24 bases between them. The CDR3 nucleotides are TGCGCCAGCAGTCCCCGGGCGACGGGGGGCCCATGTCGAAACACCATATATTTT. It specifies CASSPRATGGPCRNTIYF.

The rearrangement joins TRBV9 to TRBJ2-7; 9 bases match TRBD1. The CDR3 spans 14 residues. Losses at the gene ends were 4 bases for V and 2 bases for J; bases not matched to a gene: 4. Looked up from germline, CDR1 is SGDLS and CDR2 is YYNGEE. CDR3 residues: CASSPRQGAYEQYF. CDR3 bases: TGTGCCAGCAGCCCCCGACAGGGGGCCTACGAGCAGTACTTC.

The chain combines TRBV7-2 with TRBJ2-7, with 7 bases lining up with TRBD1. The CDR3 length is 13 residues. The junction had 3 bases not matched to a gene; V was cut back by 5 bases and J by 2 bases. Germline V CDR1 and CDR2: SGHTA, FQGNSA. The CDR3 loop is CASSPDRAYEQYF. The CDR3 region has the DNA TGTGCCAGCAGCCCCGACAGGGCCTACGAGCAGTACTTC.

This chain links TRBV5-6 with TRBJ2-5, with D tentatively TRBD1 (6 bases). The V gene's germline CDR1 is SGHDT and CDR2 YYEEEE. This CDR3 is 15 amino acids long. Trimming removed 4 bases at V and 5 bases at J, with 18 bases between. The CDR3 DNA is TGTGCCAGCAGCCCCCGGTCGGACAGTGGGGAGACCCAGTACTTC. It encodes CASSPRSDSGETQYF.

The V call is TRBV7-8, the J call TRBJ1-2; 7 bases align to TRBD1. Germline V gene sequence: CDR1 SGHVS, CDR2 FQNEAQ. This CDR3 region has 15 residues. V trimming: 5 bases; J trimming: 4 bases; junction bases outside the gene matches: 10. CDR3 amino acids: CASSPGQERSYGYTF. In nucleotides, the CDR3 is TGTGCCAGCAGCCCCGGACAGGAGAGAAGCTATGGCTACACCTTC. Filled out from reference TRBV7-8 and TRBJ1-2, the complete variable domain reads GAGVSQSPRYKVAKRGQDVALRCDPISGHVSLFWYQQALGQGPEFLTYFQNEAQLDKSGLPSDRFFAERPEGSVSTLKIQRTQQEDSAVYLCASSPGQERSYGYTFGSGTRLTVV.